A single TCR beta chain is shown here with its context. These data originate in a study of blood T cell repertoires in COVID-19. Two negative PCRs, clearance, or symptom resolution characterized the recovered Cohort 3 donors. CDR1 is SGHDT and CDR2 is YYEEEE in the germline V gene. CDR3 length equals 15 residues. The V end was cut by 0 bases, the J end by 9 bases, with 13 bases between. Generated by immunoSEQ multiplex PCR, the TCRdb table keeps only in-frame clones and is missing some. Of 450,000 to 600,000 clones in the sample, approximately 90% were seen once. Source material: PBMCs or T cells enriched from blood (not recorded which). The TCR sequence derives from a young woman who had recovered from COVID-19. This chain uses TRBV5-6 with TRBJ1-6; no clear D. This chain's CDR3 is CASSLDASEGSPLHF. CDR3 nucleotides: TGTGCCAGCAGCTTGGATGCGTCCGAGGGTTCACCCCTCCACTTT.